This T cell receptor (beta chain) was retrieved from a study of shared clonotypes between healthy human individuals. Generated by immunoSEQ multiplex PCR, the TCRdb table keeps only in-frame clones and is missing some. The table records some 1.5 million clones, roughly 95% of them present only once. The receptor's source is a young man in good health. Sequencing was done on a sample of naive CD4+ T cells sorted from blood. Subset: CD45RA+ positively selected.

This CDR3 reads CSATGTGFGAFF. The CDR3 DNA is TGCAGCGCAACCGGGACAGGGTTTGGAGCTTTCTTT. The chain employs TRBV29-1 and TRBJ1-1; 9 positions agree with TRBD1. Germline CDR1 SQVTM, CDR2 ANQGSEA. The length of the CDR3 is 12 residues. V shed 7 bases, J shed 10 bases, and the junction held 10 bases outside the gene matches.